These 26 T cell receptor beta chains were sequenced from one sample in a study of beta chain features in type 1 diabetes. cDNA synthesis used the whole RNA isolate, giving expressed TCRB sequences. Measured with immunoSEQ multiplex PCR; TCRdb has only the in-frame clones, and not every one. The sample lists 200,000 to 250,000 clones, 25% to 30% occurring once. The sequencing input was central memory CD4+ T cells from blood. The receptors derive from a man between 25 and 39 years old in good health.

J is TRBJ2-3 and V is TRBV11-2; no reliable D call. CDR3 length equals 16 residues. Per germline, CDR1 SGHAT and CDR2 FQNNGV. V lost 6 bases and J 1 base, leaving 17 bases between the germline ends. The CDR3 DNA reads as TGTGCCAGCAGTCTAATCCCTCTACAAGGCACAGATACGCAGTATTTT. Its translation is CASSLIPLQGTDTQYF.

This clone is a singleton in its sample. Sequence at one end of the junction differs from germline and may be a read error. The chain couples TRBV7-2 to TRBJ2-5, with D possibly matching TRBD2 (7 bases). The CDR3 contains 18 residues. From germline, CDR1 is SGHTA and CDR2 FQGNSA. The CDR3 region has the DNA TGTGCCAGCAGTTTAGCCGCCCCTTCAACGGGGGGCCTGGAGACCCAGTACTTC. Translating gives CASSLAAPSTGGLETQYF.

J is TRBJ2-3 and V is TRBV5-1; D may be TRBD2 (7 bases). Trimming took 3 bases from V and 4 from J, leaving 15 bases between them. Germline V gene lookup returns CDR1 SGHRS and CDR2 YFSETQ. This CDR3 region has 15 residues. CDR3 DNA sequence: TGCGCCAGCAGCTCGGGACAAGCGGGGCCAGATACGCAGTATTTT. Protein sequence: CASSSGQAGPDTQYF. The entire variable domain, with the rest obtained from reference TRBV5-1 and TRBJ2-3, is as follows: KAGVTQTPRYLIKTRGQQVTLSCSPISGHRSVSWYQQTPGQGLQFLFEYFSETQRNKGNFPGRFSGRQFSNSRSEMNVSTLELGDSALYLCASSSGQAGPDTQYFGPGTRLTVL.

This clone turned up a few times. In nucleotides, the CDR3 is TGTGCCAGCAGTGAAGGGTTGAAGCGGAATGAGCAGTTCTTC. Translated, it gives CASSEGLKRNEQFF. The chain uses TRBV6-5 and TRBJ2-1, with D possibly matching TRBD2 (5 bases). The CDR3 length is 14 residues. The ends were cut back, 5 bases at V and 7 bases at J, with 15 bases in the middle. Germline CDR1 and CDR2: MNHEY and SVGAGI.

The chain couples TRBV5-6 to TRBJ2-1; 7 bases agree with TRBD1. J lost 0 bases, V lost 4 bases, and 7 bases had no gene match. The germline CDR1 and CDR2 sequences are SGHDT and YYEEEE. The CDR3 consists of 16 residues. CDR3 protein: CASSQDRFYSYNEQFF. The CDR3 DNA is TGTGCCAGCAGCCAGGACAGGTTTTACTCCTACAATGAGCAGTTCTTC.

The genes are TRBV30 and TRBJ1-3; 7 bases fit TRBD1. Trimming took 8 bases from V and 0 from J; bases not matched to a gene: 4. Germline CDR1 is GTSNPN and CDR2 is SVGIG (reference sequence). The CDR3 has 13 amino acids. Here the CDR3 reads CATQGSSGNTIYF. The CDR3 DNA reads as TGTGCCACACAGGGGAGCTCTGGAAACACCATATATTTT.

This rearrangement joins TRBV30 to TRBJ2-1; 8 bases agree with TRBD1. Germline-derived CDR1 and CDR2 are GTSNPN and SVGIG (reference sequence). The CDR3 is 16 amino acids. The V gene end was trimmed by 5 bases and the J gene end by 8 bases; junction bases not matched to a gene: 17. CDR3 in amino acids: CAWYLRGSGQGHEQFF. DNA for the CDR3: TGTGCCTGGTACCTCCGCGGAAGTGGACAGGGTCATGAGCAGTTCTTC.

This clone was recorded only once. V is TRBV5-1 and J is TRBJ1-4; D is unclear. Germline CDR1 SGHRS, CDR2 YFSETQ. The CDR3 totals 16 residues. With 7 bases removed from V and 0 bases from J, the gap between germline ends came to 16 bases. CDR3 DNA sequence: TGCGCCAGCTCCCTGACTACACCTACAACTAATGAAAAACTGTTTTTT. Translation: CASSLTTPTTNEKLFF.

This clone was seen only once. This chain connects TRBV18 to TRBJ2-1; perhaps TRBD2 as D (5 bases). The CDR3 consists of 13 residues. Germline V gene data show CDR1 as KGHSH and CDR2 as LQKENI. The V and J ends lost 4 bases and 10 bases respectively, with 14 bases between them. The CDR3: CASSQSASPEQFF. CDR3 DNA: TGTGCCAGCTCACAATCCGCTAGCCCCGAGCAGTTCTTC.

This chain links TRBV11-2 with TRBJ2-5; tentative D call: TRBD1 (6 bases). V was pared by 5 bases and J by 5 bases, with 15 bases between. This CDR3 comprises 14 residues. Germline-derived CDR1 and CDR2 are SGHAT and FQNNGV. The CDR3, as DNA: TGTGCCAGCAGCATCAGGGGTGGAGACGAGACCCAGTACTTC. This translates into CASSIRGGDETQYF. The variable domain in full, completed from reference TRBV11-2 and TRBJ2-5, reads EAGVAQSPRYKIIEKRQSVAFWCNPISGHATLYWYQQILGQGPKLLIQFQNNGVVDDSQLPKDRFSAERLKGVDSTLKIQPAKLEDSAVYLCASSIRGGDETQYFGPGTRLLVL.

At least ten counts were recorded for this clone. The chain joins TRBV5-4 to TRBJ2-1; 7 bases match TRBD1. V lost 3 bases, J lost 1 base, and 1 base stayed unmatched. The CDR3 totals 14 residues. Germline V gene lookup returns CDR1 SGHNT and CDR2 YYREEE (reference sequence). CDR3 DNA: TGTGCCAGCAGCTCAGGGGGTTCCTACAATGAGCAGTTCTTC. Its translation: CASSSGGSYNEQFF. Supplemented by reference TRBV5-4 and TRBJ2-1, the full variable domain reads ETGVTQSPTHLIKTRGQQVTLRCSSQSGHNTVSWYQQALGQGPQFIFQYYREEENGRGNFPPRFSGLQFPNYSSELNVNALELDDSALYLCASSSGGSYNEQFFGPGTRLTVL.

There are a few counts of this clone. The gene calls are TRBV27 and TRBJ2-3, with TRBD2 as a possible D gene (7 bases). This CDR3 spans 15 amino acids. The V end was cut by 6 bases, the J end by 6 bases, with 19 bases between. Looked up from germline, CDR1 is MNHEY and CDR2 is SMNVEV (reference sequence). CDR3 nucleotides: TGTGCCAGCAGCCAACAGGGAGGGGTGGTGGATACGCAGTATTTT. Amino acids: CASSQQGGVVDTQYF.

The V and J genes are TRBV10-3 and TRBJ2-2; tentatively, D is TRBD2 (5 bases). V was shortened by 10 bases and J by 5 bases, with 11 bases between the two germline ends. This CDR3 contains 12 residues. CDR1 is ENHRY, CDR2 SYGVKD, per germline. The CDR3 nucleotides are TGTGCCACTTCAACGGGGACCGGGGAGCTGTTTTTT. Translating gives CATSTGTGELFF.

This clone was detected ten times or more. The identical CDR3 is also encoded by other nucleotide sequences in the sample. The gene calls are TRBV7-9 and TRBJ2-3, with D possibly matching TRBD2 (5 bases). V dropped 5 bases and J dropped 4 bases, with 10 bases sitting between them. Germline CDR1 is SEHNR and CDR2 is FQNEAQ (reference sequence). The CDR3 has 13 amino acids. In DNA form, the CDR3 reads TGTGCCAGCAGCCTCCGGGGTGCAGATACGCAGTATTTT. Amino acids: CASSLRGADTQYF.

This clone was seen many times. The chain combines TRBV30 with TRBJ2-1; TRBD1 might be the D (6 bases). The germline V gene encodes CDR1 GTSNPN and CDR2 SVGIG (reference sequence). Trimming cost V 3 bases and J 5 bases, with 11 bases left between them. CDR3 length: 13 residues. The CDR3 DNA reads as TGTGCCTGGAGCCGGGACAACAACAATGAGCAGTTCTTC. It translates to CAWSRDNNNEQFF.

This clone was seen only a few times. The CDR3 nucleotides are TGTGCCAGCAGCTCCGGGCGGGACAACCATCAGCCCCAGCATTTT. It translates to CASSSGRDNHQPQHF. This chain connects TRBV16 to TRBJ1-5; TRBD1 might be the D (6 bases). The V gene lost 5 bases and the J gene lost 5 bases, with 16 bases spanning the gap. The V gene's germline CDR1 is KGHSY and CDR2 FQNENV. CDR3 length: 15 residues.

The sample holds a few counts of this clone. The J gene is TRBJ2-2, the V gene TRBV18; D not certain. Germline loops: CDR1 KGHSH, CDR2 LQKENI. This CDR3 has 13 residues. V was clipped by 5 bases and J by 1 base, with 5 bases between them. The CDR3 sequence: CASSVQNTGELFF. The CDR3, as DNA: TGTGCCAGCTCAGTACAGAACACCGGGGAGCTGTTTTTT.

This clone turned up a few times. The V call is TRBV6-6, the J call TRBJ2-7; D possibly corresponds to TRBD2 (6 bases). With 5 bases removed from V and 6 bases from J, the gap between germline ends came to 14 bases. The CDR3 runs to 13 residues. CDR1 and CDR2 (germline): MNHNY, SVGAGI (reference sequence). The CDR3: CASSPGGLLEQYF. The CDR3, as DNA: TGTGCCAGCAGTCCTGGAGGGCTGCTCGAGCAGTACTTC.

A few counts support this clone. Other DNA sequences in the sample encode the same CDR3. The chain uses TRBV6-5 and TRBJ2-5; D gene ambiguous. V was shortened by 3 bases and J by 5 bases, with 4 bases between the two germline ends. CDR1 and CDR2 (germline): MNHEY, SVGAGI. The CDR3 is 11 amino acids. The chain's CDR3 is CASSYMETQYF. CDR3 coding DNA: TGTGCCAGCAGTTATATGGAGACCCAGTACTTC.

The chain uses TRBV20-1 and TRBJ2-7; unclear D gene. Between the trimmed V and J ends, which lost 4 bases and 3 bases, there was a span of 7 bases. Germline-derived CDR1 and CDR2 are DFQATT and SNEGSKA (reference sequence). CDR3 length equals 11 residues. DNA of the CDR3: TGCAGTGCTAAGATTGGCTACGAGCAGTACTTC. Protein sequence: CSAKIGYEQYF.

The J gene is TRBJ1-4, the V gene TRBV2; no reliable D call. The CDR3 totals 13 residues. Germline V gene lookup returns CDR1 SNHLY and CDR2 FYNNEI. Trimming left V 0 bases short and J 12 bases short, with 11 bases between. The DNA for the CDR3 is TGTGCCAGCAGTGAAGCGAGGGCGGCGGAACTGTTTTTT. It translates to CASSEARAAELFF.

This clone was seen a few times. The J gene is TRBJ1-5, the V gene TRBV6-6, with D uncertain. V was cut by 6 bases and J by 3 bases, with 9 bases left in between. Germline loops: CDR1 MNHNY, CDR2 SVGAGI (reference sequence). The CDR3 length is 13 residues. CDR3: CASSLSLNQPQHF. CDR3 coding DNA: TGTGCCAGCAGCCTTTCTCTCAATCAGCCCCAGCATTTT.

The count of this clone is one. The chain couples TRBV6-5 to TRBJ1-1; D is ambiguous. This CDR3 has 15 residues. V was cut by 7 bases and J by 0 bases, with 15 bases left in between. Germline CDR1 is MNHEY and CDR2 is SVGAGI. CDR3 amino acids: CASTSQLRMNTEAFF. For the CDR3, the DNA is TGTGCCAGCACCTCGCAGTTGAGGATGAACACTGAAGCTTTCTTT.

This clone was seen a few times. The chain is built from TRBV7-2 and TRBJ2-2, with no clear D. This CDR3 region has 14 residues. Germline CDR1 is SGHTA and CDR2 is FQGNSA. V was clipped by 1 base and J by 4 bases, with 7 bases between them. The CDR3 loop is CASSLDWSTGELFF. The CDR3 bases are TGTGCCAGCAGCTTAGATTGGTCCACCGGGGAGCTGTTTTTT.

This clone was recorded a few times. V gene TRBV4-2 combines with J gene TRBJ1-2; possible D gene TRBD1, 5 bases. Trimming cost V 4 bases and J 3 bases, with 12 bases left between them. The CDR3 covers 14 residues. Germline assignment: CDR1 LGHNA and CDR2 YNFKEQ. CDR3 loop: CASSRAGGDYGYTF. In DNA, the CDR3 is TGTGCCAGCAGCCGGGCGGGGGGAGACTATGGCTACACCTTC.

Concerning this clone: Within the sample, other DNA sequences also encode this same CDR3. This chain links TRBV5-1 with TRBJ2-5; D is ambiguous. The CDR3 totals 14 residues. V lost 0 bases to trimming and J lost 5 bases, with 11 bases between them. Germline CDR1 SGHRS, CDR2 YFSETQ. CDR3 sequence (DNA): TGCGCCAGCAGCTTGGGAACCCAACGGGAGACCCAGTACTTC. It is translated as CASSLGTQRETQYF.